What follows are 28 T cell receptor beta chains derived from one specimen sequenced in a study of shared clonotypes between healthy human individuals. The data were produced by immunoSEQ multiplex PCR, yet TCRdb's version contains in-frame clones alone and is incomplete. The table has about 590,000 clones, roughly 95% seen once. Naive CD8 cells lacked CD45RO, underwent positive selection for CCR7 and left out terminally differentiated effector memory CD45RA+ cells. Sequences were obtained from naive CD8+ T cells sorted from blood. All receptors come from a woman in her thirties in good health.

This clone was recorded once. The chain is built from TRBV7-2 and TRBJ1-1, with D possibly TRBD1 on 6 matching bases. The CDR3 extends over 14 amino acids. Germline CDR1 SGHTA, CDR2 FQGNSA. The ends were cut back, 3 bases at V and 1 base at J, with 9 bases in the middle. CDR3 sequence (DNA): TGTGCCAGCAGCTTTTCAGGGGCGAACACTGAAGCTTTCTTT. Its protein is CASSFSGANTEAFF.

The rearrangement uses TRBV11-1 and TRBJ1-2; weak D call: TRBD1 (5 bases). The CDR3 contains 15 residues. V was cut by 1 base and J by 8 bases, with 17 bases left in between. The germline CDR1 and CDR2 sequences are SGHAT and FQDESV (reference sequence). In nucleotides, the CDR3 is TGTGCCAGCAGCTTAGGGAATCCAGGGCATGTCGGCTACACCTTC. Its protein product is CASSLGNPGHVGYTF.

This chain joins TRBV5-6 and TRBJ2-7, with TRBD2 matching over 9 bases. V was clipped by 0 bases and J by 1 base; unmatched bases: 5. CDR1 is SGHDT and CDR2 is YYEEEE in the germline V gene. The CDR3 spans 16 residues. DNA of the CDR3: TGTGCCAGCAGCTTGGATACGGGACTAGCATCCTACGAGCAGTACTTC. This gives the protein CASSLDTGLASYEQYF.

The chain couples TRBV18 to TRBJ1-4, with 11 bases matching TRBD1. The CDR3 is 15 residues long. Germline V gene lookup returns CDR1 KGHSH and CDR2 LQKENI. Trimming cost V 3 bases and J 7 bases; bases outside gene matches: 4. The CDR3: CASSPAGTGGEKLFF. The CDR3 DNA reads as TGTGCCAGCTCACCGGCCGGGACAGGGGGTGAAAAACTGTTTTTT.

The rearrangement links TRBV6-6 to TRBJ2-7, with a tentative D call TRBD2 (7 bases). Germline values: CDR1 MNHNY, CDR2 SVGAGI (reference sequence). Trimming shortened V by 2 bases and J by 0 bases, and 14 bases separated the two germline ends. This CDR3 has 16 amino acids. For the CDR3, the DNA is TGTGCCAGCAGTTACACCCAGGGGAGGGGCTCCTACGAGCAGTACTTC. Translating it yields CASSYTQGRGSYEQYF.

J is TRBJ1-5 and V is TRBV19, with a tentative D call TRBD1 (5 bases). CDR1 is LNHDA, CDR2 SQIVND, per germline (reference sequence). Trimming stripped 2 bases from V and 3 bases from J, with 11 bases between. The CDR3 loop spans 15 amino acids. The CDR3 is CASSIYGHFNQPQHF. Here the CDR3 DNA reads TGTGCCAGTAGTATATATGGACACTTCAATCAGCCCCAGCATTTT.

The chain employs TRBV11-2 and TRBJ2-7, with 10 nucleotides matching TRBD1. The CDR3 contains 14 residues. Germline assignment: CDR1 SGHAT and CDR2 FQNNGV. J was trimmed by 2 bases and V by 6 bases; bases with no gene match: 4. The CDR3 DNA follows: TGTGCCAGCAGTTACGGACAGGGGGCCTACGAGCAGTACTTC. Protein product: CASSYGQGAYEQYF.

The V and J genes are TRBV19 and TRBJ2-5; D ambiguous. CDR3 length: 13 amino acids. Germline V gene sequence: CDR1 LNHDA, CDR2 SQIVND (reference sequence). V lost 5 bases and J lost 5, with 12 bases in between. The CDR3 nucleotides are TGTGCCAGTAGTGGAAGTGATACGGAGACCCAGTACTTC. Its protein is CASSGSDTETQYF.

The chain joins TRBV27 to TRBJ2-3; 13 nucleotides agree with TRBD2. The junction had 9 bases not matched to a gene; V was cut back by 11 bases and J by 4 bases. The CDR3 runs 15 residues. CDR1 is MNHEY and CDR2 is SMNVEV in the germline V gene (reference sequence). The CDR3 nucleotides are TGTGCCTGTCGACTAGCGGGAGGTCGGGCAGATACGCAGTATTTT. It codes for CACRLAGGRADTQYF.

The chain links TRBV6-5 to TRBJ1-1; weak D call: TRBD1 (5 bases). The length of the CDR3 is 14 residues. Germline values: CDR1 MNHEY, CDR2 SVGAGI. The ends were cut back, 2 bases at V and 6 bases at J, with 13 bases in the middle. CDR3 nucleotides: TGTGCCAGCAGTTACCGGGGGGACGGGGCTGAAGCTTTCTTT. Translated, it gives CASSYRGDGAEAFF.

The V and J genes are TRBV29-1 and TRBJ2-5; TRBD2 agrees at 9 bases. Germline V gives CDR1 SQVTM, CDR2 ANQGSEA. After removal of 1 base from V and 4 bases from J, the junction contained 25 bases not matched to a gene. CDR3 length equals 21 residues. CDR3 sequence reads: CSVEVSRVVLAGVSARETQYF. CDR3 DNA: TGCAGCGTTGAAGTGTCCAGGGTTGTCTTAGCGGGAGTATCGGCTCGAGAGACCCAGTACTTC.

The CDR3 DNA reads TGTGCCACCAGCAGAAACATTCCTGAGTTGGTTTACACCTTC. Protein product: CATSRNIPELVYTF. The chain employs TRBV15 and TRBJ1-2; D is unresolved. Germline CDR1 LNHNV, CDR2 YYDKDF (reference sequence). The CDR3 is 14 amino acids. The V end was cut by 2 bases, the J end by 11 bases, with 18 bases between.

The V and J genes are TRBV5-6 and TRBJ1-3, with TRBD1 identical over 9 bases. Per germline, CDR1 SGHDT and CDR2 YYEEEE. V dropped 4 bases and J dropped 8; count of bases not matched to a gene: 7. The CDR3 spans 14 residues. CDR3 sequence: CASSADRGLYTIYF. The CDR3 DNA follows: TGTGCCAGCAGCGCGGACAGGGGATTGTACACCATATATTTT.

V and J are TRBV6-5 and TRBJ2-7, with 7 bases lining up with TRBD1. CDR3 size: 14 residues. V shed 3 bases, J shed 0 bases, and the junction held 2 bases outside the gene matches. The V gene's germline CDR1 is MNHEY and CDR2 SVGAGI. The CDR3 DNA reads TGTGCCAGCAGTTATTGGGACAGCTCCTACGAGCAGTACTTC. Translation: CASSYWDSSYEQYF.

This chain connects TRBV19 to TRBJ2-7, with D uncertain. Per germline, CDR1 LNHDA and CDR2 SQIVND (reference sequence). The ends were cut back, 5 bases at V and 1 base at J, with 9 bases in the middle. CDR3 length: 13 residues. CDR3 in DNA: TGTGCCAGTAGTGTGGAGTGGTCCTACGAGCAGTACTTC. Translated, it gives CASSVEWSYEQYF.

This rearrangement joins TRBV28 to TRBJ2-3, with a tentative D call TRBD2 (6 bases). The CDR3 has 15 residues. The germline CDR1 and CDR2 sequences are MDHEN and SYDVKM. The V end was cut by 2 bases, the J end by 3 bases, with 12 bases between. This CDR3 is CASSLLPGLTDTQYF. CDR3 sequence (DNA): TGTGCCAGCAGTTTACTACCGGGACTTACAGATACGCAGTATTTT.

CDR3 in DNA: TGTGCCAGCAGCTTAGTCGGGACAACGTTGGCCGGGGAGCTGTTTTTT. Amino acids: CASSLVGTTLAGELFF. The J gene is TRBJ2-2, the V gene TRBV7-9; the D gene is possibly TRBD1 (6 bases). Looked up from germline, CDR1 is SEHNR and CDR2 is FQNEAQ (reference sequence). There are 16 residues in the CDR3. With 1 base removed from V and 6 bases from J, the gap between germline ends came to 15 bases.

The chain has TRBV27 and TRBJ2-5; D call uncertain. TRBJ2-7 matches the DNA end more closely, so the J call is doubtful. The V gene's germline CDR1 is MNHEY and CDR2 SMNVEV (reference sequence). The CDR3 has 14 residues. This CDR3 reads CASSSQTGSYEQYF. CDR3 coding DNA: TGTGCCAGCAGTTCCCAGACTGGCTCCTACGAGCAGTACTTC.

This chain joins TRBV5-1 and TRBJ2-1; 11 nucleotides agree with TRBD2. The junction had 6 bases not matched to a gene; V was cut back by 4 bases and J by 3 bases. Per germline, CDR1 SGHRS and CDR2 YFSETQ. This CDR3 has 16 amino acids. The CDR3 is CASSPMGLAVYNEQFF. In nucleotides, the CDR3 is TGCGCCAGCAGCCCAATGGGACTAGCGGTCTACAATGAGCAGTTCTTC.

This clone was counted a single time. V usage is TRBV27 and J usage is TRBJ2-7, with 9 bases matching TRBD1. Germline CDR1 is MNHEY and CDR2 is SMNVEV (reference sequence). V gave up 7 bases and J gave up 6 bases; unmatched junction bases: 7. This CDR3 is 13 amino acids long. The CDR3 sequence is CASKPGTGLEQYF. DNA of the CDR3: TGTGCCAGCAAACCCGGGACAGGGCTCGAGCAGTACTTC.

This chain links TRBV5-1 with TRBJ1-5; possible D gene TRBD1, 6 bases. The V end lost 9 bases, the J end lost 14 bases, and 15 bases lay between the germline ends. The CDR3 length is 10 residues. Germline assignment: CDR1 SGHRS and CDR2 YFSETQ. CDR3 bases: TGCGCCAACACCGACAGGATCAAGCATTTT. It yields the protein CANTDRIKHF.

The chain recombines TRBV27 with TRBJ2-5, with D perhaps matching TRBD1 (6 bases). Trimming removed 6 bases at V and 0 bases at J, with 14 bases between. The CDR3 consists of 15 residues. CDR1 and CDR2 from the germline V gene are MNHEY and SMNVEV (reference sequence). The CDR3, as DNA: TGTGCCAGCAGGCGGACAGAGCGTTACCAAGAGACCCAGTACTTC. It yields the protein CASRRTERYQETQYF.

CDR3 in DNA: TGTGCCAGCAGTACAGGGTACAATGAGCAGTTCTTC. Amino acids: CASSTGYNEQFF. This chain connects TRBV7-9 to TRBJ2-1; tentatively, D is TRBD1 (6 bases). Between the trimmed V and J ends, which lost 6 bases and 4 bases, there was a span of 7 bases. Germline V gene sequence: CDR1 SEHNR, CDR2 FQNEAQ (reference sequence). The length of the CDR3 is 12 residues. Based on the CDR3 plus reference TRBV7-9 and TRBJ2-1, the full variable domain is DTGVSQNPRHKITKRGQNVTFRCDPISEHNRLYWYRQTLGQGPEFLTYFQNEAQLEKSRLLSDRFSAERPKGSFSTLEIQRTEQGDSAMYLCASSTGYNEQFFGPGTRLTVL.

The J gene is TRBJ2-7, the V gene TRBV6-5, with D tentatively TRBD1 or TRBD2 (5 bases each). V shed 8 bases and J shed 3 bases, with 8 bases lying between them. This CDR3 is 11 amino acids long. The V gene's germline CDR1 is MNHEY and CDR2 SVGAGI. CDR3 DNA: TGTGCCAGCGGGGGTTACTACGAGCAGTACTTC. This codes for CASGGYYEQYF.

The chain is built from TRBV4-1 and TRBJ2-1; D might be TRBD1 or TRBD2, each matching 5 bases. This CDR3 comprises 17 residues. Trimming cost V 3 bases and J 8 bases, with 23 bases left between them. Germline V lookup: CDR1 MGHRA, CDR2 YSYEKL. The CDR3: CASSQSARAGLGDEQFF. Here the CDR3 DNA reads TGCGCCAGCAGCCAGAGCGCTAGGGCAGGGTTGGGGGATGAGCAGTTCTTC.

The chain uses TRBV9 and TRBJ1-5, with no clear D. Germline lookup yields CDR1 SGDLS and CDR2 YYNGEE. V lost 3 bases to trimming and J lost 6 bases, with 13 bases between them. The CDR3 contains 14 residues. CDR3 in amino acids: CASSARDMGQPQHF. DNA of the CDR3: TGTGCCAGCAGCGCCCGTGACATGGGTCAGCCCCAGCATTTT.

This chain uses TRBV28 with TRBJ2-5, with D tentatively TRBD1 (6 bases). V lost 2 bases to trimming and J lost 0 bases, with 13 bases between them. This CDR3 spans 16 amino acids. The germline CDR1 and CDR2 sequences are MDHEN and SYDVKM. The CDR3 bases are TGTGCCAGCAGTTTAACCACAAACAGGGACCAAGAGACCCAGTACTTC. Its protein product is CASSLTTNRDQETQYF.

The chain carries TRBV11-2 and TRBJ1-2; D unclear. The germline V gene has CDR1 SGHAT and CDR2 FQNNGV. Trimming stripped 2 bases from V and 2 bases from J, with 15 bases between. The CDR3 length is 16 residues. CDR3 region: CASSLRPDFKNYGYTF. The DNA for the CDR3 is TGTGCCAGCAGCTTAAGGCCAGATTTTAAAAACTATGGCTACACCTTC.